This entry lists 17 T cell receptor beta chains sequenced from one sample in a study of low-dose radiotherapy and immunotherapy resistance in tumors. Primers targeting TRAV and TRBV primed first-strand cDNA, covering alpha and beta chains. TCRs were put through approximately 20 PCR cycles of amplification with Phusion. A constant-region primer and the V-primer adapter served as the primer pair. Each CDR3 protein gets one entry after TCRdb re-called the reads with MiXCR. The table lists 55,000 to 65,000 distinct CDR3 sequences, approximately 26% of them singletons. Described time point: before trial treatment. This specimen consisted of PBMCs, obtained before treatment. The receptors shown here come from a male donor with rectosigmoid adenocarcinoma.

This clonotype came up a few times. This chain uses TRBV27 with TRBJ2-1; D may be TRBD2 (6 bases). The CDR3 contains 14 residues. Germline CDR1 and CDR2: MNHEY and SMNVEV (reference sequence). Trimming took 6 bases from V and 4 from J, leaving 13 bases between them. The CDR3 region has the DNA TGTGCCAGCAGAAATAGCGGACTTTACAATGAGCAGTTCTTC. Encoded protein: CASRNSGLYNEQFF.

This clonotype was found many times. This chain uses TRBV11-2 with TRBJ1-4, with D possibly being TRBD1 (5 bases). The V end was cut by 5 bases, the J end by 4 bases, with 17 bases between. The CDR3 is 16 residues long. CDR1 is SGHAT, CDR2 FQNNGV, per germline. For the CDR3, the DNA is TGTGCCAGCAGCCCACTTTTGGGGGGAAATAATGAAAAACTGTTTTTT. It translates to CASSPLLGGNNEKLFF.

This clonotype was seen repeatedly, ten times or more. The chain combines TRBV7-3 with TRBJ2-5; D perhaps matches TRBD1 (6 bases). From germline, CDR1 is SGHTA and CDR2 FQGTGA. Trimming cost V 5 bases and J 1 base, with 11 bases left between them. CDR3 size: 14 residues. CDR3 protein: CASSIRDIQETQYF. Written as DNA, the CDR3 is TGTGCCAGCAGCATCCGGGACATCCAAGAGACCCAGTACTTC. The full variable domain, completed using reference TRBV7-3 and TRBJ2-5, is GAGVSQTPSNKVTEKGKYVELRCDPISGHTALYWYRQSLGQGPEFLIYFQGTGAADDSGLPNDRFFAVRPEGSVSTLKIQRTERGDSAVYLCASSIRDIQETQYFGPGTRLLVL.

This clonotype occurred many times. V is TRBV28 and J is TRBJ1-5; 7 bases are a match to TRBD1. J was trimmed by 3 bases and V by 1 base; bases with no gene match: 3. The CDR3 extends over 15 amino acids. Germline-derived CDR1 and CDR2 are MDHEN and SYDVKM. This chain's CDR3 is CASSLSGTVNQPQHF. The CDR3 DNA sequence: TGTGCCAGCAGTTTATCCGGGACAGTCAATCAGCCCCAGCATTTT. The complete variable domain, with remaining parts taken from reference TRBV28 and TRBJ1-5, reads DVKVTQSSRYLVKRTGEKVFLECVQDMDHENMFWYRQDPGLGLRLIYFSYDVKMKEKGDIPEGYSVSREKKERFSLILESASTNQTSMYLCASSLSGTVNQPQHFGDGTRLSIL.

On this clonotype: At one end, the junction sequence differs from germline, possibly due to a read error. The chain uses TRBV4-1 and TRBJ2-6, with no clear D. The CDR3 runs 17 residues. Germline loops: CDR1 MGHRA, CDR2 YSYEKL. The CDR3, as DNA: TGTGCCAGCAGCCAAGATTCAGGTCTTCCTGGGGCCAACGTCCTGACTTTC. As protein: CASSQDSGLPGANVLTF.

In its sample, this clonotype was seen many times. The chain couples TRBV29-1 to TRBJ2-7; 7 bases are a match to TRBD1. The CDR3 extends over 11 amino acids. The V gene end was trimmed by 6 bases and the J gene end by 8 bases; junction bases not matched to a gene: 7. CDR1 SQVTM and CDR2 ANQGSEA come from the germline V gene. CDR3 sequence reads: CSVGTVMKQYF. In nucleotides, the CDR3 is TGCAGCGTCGGGACAGTAATGAAGCAGTACTTC.

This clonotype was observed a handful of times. CDR3 amino acids: CASSQDTGRVWDIQYF. Here the CDR3 DNA reads TGCGCCAGCAGCCAAGATACCGGCCGGGTCTGGGACATTCAGTACTTC. The rearrangement joins TRBV4-3 to TRBJ2-4, with D unclear. This CDR3 contains 16 residues. The germline CDR1 and CDR2 sequences are LGHNA and YSLEER. Trimming took off 0 bases at V and 8 bases at J, with 17 bases between the two ends.

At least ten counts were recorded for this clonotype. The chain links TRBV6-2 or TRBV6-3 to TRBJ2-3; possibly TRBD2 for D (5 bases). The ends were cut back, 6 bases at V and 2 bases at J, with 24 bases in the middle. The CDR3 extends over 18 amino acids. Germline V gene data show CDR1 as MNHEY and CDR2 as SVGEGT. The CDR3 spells CASSLRRNSGSVTDTQYF. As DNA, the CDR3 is TGTGCCAGCAGCCTAAGAAGAAACAGCGGATCCGTCACAGATACGCAGTATTTT.

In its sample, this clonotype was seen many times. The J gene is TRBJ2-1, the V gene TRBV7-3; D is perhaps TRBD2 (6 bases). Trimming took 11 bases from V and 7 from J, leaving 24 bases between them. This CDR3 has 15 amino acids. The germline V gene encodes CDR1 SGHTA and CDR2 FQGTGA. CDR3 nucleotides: TGTGCCCAAGGGGCTAGCCCGGGAGTCGTGAATGAGCAGTTCTTC. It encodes CAQGASPGVVNEQFF.

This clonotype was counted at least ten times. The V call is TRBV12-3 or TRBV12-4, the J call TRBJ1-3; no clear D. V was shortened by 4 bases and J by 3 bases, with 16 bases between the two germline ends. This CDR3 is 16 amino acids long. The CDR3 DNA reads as TGTGCCAGCAGTTCGCTCCCCCGGGCCGGTGGAAACACCATATATTTT. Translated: CASSSLPRAGGNTIYF.

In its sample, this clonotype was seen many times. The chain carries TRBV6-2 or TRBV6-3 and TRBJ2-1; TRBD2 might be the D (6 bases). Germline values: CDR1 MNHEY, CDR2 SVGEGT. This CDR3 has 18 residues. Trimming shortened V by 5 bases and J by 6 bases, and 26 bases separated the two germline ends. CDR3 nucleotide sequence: TGTGCCAGCAGTGAAGAACCCCCCAGGTCGGGAGACCTCAATGAGCAGTTCTTC. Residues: CASSEEPPRSGDLNEQFF.

The CDR3 nucleotides are TGCGCCAGCAGCGTGGACAGCTCTGGAAACACCATATATTTT. The encoded protein is CASSVDSSGNTIYF. V is TRBV5-1 and J is TRBJ1-3, with a possible D match to TRBD1 (6 bases). The length of the CDR3 is 14 residues. V was trimmed by 4 bases and J by 0 bases, leaving 8 bases between them. Germline CDR1 SGHRS, CDR2 YFSETQ.

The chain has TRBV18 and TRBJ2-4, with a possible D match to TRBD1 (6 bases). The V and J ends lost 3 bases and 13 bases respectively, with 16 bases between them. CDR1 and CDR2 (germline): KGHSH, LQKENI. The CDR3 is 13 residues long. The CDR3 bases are TGTGCCAGCTCACCGTCCGACAGGCCATTCCAGTACTTC. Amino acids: CASSPSDRPFQYF.

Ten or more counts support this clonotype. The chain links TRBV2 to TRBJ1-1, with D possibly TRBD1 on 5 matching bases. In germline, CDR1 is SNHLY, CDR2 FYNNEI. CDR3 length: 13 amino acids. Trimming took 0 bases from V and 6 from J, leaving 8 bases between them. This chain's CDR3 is CASSEAGEAEAFF. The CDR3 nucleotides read TGTGCCAGCAGTGAAGCAGGGGAAGCTGAAGCTTTCTTT. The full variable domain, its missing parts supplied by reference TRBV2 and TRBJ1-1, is EPEVTQTPSHQVTQMGQEVILRCVPISNHLYFYWYRQILGQKVEFLVSFYNNEISEKSEIFDDQFSVERPDGSNFTLKIRSTKLEDSAMYFCASSEAGEAEAFFGQGTRLTVV.

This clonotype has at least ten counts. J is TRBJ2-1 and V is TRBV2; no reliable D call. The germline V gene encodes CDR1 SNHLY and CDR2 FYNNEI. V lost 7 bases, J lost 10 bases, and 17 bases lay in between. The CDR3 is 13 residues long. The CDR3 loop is CASKVTGLGEQFF. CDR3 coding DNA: TGTGCCAGCAAGGTCACCGGGCTTGGCGAGCAGTTCTTC.

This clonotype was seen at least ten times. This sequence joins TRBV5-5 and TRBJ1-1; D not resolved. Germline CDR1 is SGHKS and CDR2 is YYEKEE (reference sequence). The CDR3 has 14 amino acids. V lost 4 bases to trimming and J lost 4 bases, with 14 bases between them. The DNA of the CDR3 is TGTGCCAGCAGCCGCACCACGGCAGTCACTGAAGCTTTCTTT. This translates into CASSRTTAVTEAFF. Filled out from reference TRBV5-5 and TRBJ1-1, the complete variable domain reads DAGVTQSPTHLIKTRGQQVTLRCSPISGHKSVSWYQQVLGQGPQFIFQYYEKEERGRGNFPDRFSARQFPNYSSELNVNALLLGDSALYLCASSRTTAVTEAFFGQGTRLTVV.

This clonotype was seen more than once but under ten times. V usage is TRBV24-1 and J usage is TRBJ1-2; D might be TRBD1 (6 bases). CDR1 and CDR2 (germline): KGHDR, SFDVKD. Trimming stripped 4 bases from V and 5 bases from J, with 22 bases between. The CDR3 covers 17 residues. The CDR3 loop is CATSDHNLRDNGYGYTF. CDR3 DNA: TGTGCCACCAGTGACCACAATTTGCGGGACAATGGTTATGGCTACACCTTC.